The entry below describes one T cell receptor (beta chain). The sample belongs to a study of blood T cell repertoires in COVID-19. Study-level background: Whether acute or convalescent, the COVID-19 samples came from the United States, Italy and Spain. PBMCs, B-cell-depleted T cells, or T cells were the source of the cDNA or gDNA that made up the material.

Here immunoSEQ multiplex PCR was the method, and the copy in TCRdb shows in-frame clones only, minus some. The top ten clones hold about 2.1% of a sample with fewer than 350,000 clones, approximately 91% of them seen once. Participants were aged about 18 to 100 years, lived in 24 US areas, and enrolled virtually. The study assigned cohorts using participant-reported clinical history. The clonotype was recovered from a woman in her thirties or forties with acute COVID-19. Sequencing was performed on PBMCs or T cells enriched from blood (not recorded which).

CDR3 DNA sequence: TGTGCCAGCAGCCCCTGGACAGGGAATCAGCCCCAGCATTTT. This gives the protein CASSPWTGNQPQHF. The V gene is TRBV7-2, the J gene TRBJ1-5, with TRBD1 identical over 8 bases. V dropped 5 bases and J dropped 4; count of bases not matched to a gene: 4. Germline V gene sequence: CDR1 SGHTA, CDR2 FQGNSA. The CDR3 is 14 amino acids. The full variable domain, completed using reference TRBV7-2 and TRBJ1-5, is GAGVSQSPSNKVTEKGKDVELRCDPISGHTALYWYRQSLGQGLEFLIYFQGNSAPDKSGLPSDRFSAERTGGSVSTLTIQRTQQEDSAVYLCASSPWTGNQPQHFGDGTRLSIL.